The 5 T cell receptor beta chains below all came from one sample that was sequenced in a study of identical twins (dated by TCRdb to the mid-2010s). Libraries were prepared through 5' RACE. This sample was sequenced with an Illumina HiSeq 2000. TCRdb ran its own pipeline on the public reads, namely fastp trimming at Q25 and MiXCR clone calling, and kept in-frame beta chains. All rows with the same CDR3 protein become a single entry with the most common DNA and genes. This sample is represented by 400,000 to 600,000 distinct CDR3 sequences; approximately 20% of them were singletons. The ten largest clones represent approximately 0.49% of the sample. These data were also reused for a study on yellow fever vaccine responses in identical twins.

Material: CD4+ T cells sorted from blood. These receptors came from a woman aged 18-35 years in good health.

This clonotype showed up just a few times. The CDR3 bases are TGTGCCAGCAGCTTATCCCGCGAGACAGGGAAGGCTTTCTTT. Encoded protein: CASSLSRETGKAFF. The chain employs TRBV7-9 and TRBJ1-1; 7 bases align to TRBD1. CDR3 size: 14 residues. Germline assignment: CDR1 SEHNR and CDR2 FQNEAQ (reference sequence). With 2 bases clipped from V and 11 bases from J, the junction kept 11 bases outside the gene matches. Drawing the rest from reference TRBV7-9 and TRBJ1-1, the complete variable domain is DTGVSQNPRHKITKRGQNVTFRCDPISEHNRLYWYRQTLGQGPEFLTYFQNEAQLEKSRLLSDRFSAERPKGSFSTLEIQRTEQGDSAMYLCASSLSRETGKAFFGQGTRLTVV.

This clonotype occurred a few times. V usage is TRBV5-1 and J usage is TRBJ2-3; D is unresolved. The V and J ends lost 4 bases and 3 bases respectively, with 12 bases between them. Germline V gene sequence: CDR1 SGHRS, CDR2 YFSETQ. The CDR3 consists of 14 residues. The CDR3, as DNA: TGCGCCAGCAGCGGGTGGCAGGAAACAGATACGCAGTATTTT. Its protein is CASSGWQETDTQYF.

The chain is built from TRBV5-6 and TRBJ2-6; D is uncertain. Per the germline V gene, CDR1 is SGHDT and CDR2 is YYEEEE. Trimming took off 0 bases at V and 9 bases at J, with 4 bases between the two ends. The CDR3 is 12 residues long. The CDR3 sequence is CASSLDNNVLTF. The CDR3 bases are TGTGCCAGCAGCTTGGACAACAACGTCCTGACTTTC.

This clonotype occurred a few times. CDR3 coding DNA: TGTGCCAGCAGGAGGGCAGAATCAGGTGGCGAGCAGTACTTC. Amino acids: CASRRAESGGEQYF. This chain links TRBV12-3 or TRBV12-4 with TRBJ2-7; TRBD2 might be the D (5 bases). CDR3 size: 14 residues. V lost 6 bases and J 6 bases, leaving 18 bases between the germline ends.

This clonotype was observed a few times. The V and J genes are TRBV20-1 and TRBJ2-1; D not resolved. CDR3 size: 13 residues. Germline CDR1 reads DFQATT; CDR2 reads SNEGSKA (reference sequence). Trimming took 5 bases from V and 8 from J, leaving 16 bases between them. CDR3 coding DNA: TGCAGTGCTCCCCACCCACTTAAAGATGAGCAGTTCTTC. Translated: CSAPHPLKDEQFF.